This T cell receptor beta chain was identified during a study of blood T cell repertoires in COVID-19. In the study overall: From the United States, Italy and Spain came samples of acute and convalescent COVID-19. PBMCs, B-cell-depleted T cells, or T cells provided the cDNA or gDNA that made up the material.

Seattle enrolled patients during active infection and tracked them longitudinally. Original analysis: Cell counts per sample came from amplifying reference gene primers. This table comes from immunoSEQ multiplex PCR, and its TCRdb copy is limited to in-frame clones, with some not included. The V and J calls and clone size are taken from that table; D and trimming were inferred from the DNA. Of about 48,000 clones listed, over 75% are singletons. This CDR3 is 13 amino acids long. Germline V gene lookup returns CDR1 LNHDA and CDR2 SQIVND (reference sequence). V lost 6 bases, J lost 4 bases, and 12 bases lay in between.

The clonotype was recovered from a woman of 80 years or more with COVID-19, enrolled during active disease. Sequencing used peripheral blood. V usage is TRBV19 and J usage is TRBJ1-2; D is perhaps TRBD1 (6 bases). In nucleotides, the CDR3 is TGTGCCAGTAGCAGGGGATTGAGCTATGGCTACACCTTC. Protein product: CASSRGLSYGYTF.